Below, 3 T cell receptor beta chains from the same sample are listed, as sequenced in a study of blood T cell repertoires in COVID-19. Generated by immunoSEQ multiplex PCR, the TCRdb table keeps only in-frame clones and is missing some. The repertoire holds roughly 50,000 clones, with roughly 80% as singletons. Sequencing used peripheral blood. The receptors come from a man in his fifties or sixties with acute or convalescent COVID-19.

CDR3 protein: CASSEPQSYEQYF. The CDR3 nucleotides read TGCGCCAGCAGTGAGCCCCAGTCGTACGAGCAGTACTTC. J is TRBJ2-7 and V is TRBV10-1; D unclear. The CDR3 loop spans 13 amino acids. Per germline, CDR1 WNHNN and CDR2 SYGVQD (reference sequence). The V end was cut by 2 bases, the J end by 4 bases, with 9 bases between.

This clone is judged medium-sized. The CDR3 region is CASKMRRYTGELFF. Written as DNA, the CDR3 is TGTGCCAGCAAGATGAGGCGGTACACCGGGGAGCTGTTTTTT. This chain links TRBV27 with TRBJ2-2, with D unresolved. V was clipped by 7 bases and J by 3 bases, with 12 bases between them. Per germline, CDR1 MNHEY and CDR2 SMNVEV (reference sequence). This CDR3 has 14 residues.

V and J are TRBV7-6 and TRBJ2-2, with D perhaps TRBD1 (5 bases). V was pared by 1 base and J by 5 bases, with 14 bases between. Germline V gives CDR1 SGHVS, CDR2 FNYEAQ. The CDR3 runs 16 residues. The CDR3 loop is CASSLDIGVSTGELFF. DNA of the CDR3: TGTGCCAGCAGCTTAGATATAGGGGTATCTACCGGGGAGCTGTTTTTT.